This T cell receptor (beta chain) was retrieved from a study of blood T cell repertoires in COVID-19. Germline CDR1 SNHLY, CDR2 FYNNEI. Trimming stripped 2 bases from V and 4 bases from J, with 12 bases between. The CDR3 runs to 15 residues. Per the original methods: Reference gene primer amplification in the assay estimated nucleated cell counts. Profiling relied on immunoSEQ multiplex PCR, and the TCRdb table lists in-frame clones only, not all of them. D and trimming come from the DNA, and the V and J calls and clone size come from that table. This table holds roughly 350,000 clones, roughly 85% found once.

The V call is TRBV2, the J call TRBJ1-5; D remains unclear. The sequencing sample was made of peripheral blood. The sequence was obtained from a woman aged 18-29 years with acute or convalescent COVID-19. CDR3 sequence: CASSELRGGNQPQHF. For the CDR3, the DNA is TGTGCCAGCAGTGAATTACGGGGAGGTAATCAGCCCCAGCATTTT.